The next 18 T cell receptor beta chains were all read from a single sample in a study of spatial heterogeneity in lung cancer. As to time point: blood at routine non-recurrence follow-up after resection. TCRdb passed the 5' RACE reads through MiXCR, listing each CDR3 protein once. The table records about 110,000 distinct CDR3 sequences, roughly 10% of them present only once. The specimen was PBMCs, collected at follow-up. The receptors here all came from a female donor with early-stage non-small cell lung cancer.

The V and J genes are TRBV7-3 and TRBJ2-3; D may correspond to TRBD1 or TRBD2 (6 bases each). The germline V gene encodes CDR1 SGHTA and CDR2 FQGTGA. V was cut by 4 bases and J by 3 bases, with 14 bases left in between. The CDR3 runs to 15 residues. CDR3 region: CASSSGGTKTDTQYF. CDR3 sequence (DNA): TGTGCCAGCAGCTCAGGCGGGACAAAGACAGATACGCAGTATTTT.

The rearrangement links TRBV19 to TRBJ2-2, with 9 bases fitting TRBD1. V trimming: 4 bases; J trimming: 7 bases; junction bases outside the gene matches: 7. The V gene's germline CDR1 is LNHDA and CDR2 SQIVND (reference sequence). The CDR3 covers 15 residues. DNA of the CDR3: TGTGCCAGTAGTAACGACAGGGGGTTAAGCGGGGAGCTGTTTTTT. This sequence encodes CASSNDRGLSGELFF.

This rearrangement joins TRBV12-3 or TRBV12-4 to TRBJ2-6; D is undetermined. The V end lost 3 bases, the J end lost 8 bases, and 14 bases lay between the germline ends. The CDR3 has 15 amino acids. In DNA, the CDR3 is TGTGCCAGCAGTTTTTCGGGTACCGGGCCCAACGTCCTGACTTTC. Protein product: CASSFSGTGPNVLTF.

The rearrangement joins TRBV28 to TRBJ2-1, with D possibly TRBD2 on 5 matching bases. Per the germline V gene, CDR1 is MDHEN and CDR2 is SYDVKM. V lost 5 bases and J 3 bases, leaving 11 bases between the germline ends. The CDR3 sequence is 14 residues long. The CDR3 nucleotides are TGTGCCAGCAGTCGGAGGTCCTACTACAATGAGCAGTTCTTC. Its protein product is CASSRRSYYNEQFF.

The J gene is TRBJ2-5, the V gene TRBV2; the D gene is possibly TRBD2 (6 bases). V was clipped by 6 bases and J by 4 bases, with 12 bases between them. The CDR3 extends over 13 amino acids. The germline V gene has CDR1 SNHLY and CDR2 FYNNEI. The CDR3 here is CASSPGGVETQYF. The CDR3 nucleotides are TGTGCCAGCAGCCCCGGGGGTGTAGAGACCCAGTACTTC.

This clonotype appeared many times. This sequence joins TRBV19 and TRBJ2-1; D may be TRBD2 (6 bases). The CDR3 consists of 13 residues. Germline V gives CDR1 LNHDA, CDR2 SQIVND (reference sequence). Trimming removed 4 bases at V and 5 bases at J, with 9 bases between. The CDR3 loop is CASSTLANNEQFF. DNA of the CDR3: TGTGCCAGTAGTACCCTAGCGAACAATGAGCAGTTCTTC.

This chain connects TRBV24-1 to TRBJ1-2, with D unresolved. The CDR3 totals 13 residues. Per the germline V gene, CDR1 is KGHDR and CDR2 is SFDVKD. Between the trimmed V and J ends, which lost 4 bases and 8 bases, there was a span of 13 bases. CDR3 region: CATSDRRSDGYTF. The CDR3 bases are TGTGCCACCAGTGACCGCCGAAGTGACGGCTACACCTTC.

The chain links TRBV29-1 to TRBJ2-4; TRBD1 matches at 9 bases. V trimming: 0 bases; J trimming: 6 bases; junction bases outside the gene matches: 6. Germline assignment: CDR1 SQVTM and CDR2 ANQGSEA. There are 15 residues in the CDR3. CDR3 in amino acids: CSVEDPWTGANIQYF. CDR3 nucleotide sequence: TGCAGCGTTGAAGACCCATGGACAGGGGCAAACATTCAGTACTTC.

CDR3 residues: CASREQAHSPLHF. Written as DNA, the CDR3 is TGTGCCAGCAGGGAACAGGCCCATTCACCCCTCCACTTT. The rearrangement links TRBV2 to TRBJ1-6, with D tentatively TRBD1 (5 bases). CDR1 is SNHLY and CDR2 is FYNNEI in the germline V gene. V dropped 6 bases and J dropped 8 bases, with 11 bases sitting between them. The CDR3 has 13 residues. Together with reference TRBV2 and TRBJ1-6, the CDR3 gives the full variable domain: EPEVTQTPSHQVTQMGQEVILRCVPISNHLYFYWYRQILGQKVEFLVSFYNNEISEKSEIFDDQFSVERPDGSNFTLKIRSTKLEDSAMYFCASREQAHSPLHFGNGTRLTVT.

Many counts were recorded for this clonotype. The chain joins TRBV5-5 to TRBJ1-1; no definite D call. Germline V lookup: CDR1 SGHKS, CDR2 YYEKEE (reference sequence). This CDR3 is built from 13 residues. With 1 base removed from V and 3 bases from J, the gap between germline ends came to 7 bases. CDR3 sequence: CASSLTGDTEAFF. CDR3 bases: TGTGCCAGCAGCTTGACCGGGGACACTGAAGCTTTCTTT.

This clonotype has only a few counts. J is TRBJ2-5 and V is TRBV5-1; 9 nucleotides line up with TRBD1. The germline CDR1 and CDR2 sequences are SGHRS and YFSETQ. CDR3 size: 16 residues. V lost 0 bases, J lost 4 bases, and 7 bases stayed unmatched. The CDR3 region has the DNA TGCGCCAGCAGCTTGGACGGACAGGGGTATCGAGAGACCCAGTACTTC. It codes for CASSLDGQGYRETQYF.

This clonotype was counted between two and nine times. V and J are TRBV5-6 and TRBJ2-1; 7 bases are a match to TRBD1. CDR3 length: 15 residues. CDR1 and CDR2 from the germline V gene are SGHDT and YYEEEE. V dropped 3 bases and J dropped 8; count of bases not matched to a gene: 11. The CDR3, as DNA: TGTGCCAGCAGCTCCCTGACAGGGAACGGCCATGAGCAGTTCTTC. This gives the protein CASSSLTGNGHEQFF.

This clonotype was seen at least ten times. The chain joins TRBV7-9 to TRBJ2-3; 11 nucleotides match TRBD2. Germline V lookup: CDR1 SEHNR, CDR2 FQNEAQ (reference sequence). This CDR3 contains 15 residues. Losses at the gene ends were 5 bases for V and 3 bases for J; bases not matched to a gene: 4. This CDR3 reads CASSRTSGRTDTQYF. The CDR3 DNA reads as TGTGCCAGCAGCCGTACTAGCGGGAGAACAGATACGCAGTATTTT.

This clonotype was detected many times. DNA of the CDR3: TGCGCCAGCAGCTTGGTGGGCGGGAATGAGCAGTTCTTC. It is translated as CASSLVGGNEQFF. V and J are TRBV5-1 and TRBJ2-1; D is perhaps TRBD2 (5 bases). Trimming removed 0 bases from V and 7 bases from J, with 8 bases in between. Germline V gene sequence: CDR1 SGHRS, CDR2 YFSETQ. The CDR3 is 13 residues long.

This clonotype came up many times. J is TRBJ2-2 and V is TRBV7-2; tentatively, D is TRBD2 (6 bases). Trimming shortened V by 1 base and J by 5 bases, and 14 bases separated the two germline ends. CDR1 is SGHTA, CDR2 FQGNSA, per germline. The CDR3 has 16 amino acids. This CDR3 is CASSLVSGVSTGELFF. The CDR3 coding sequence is TGTGCCAGCAGCTTAGTCTCGGGAGTATCGACCGGGGAGCTGTTTTTT.

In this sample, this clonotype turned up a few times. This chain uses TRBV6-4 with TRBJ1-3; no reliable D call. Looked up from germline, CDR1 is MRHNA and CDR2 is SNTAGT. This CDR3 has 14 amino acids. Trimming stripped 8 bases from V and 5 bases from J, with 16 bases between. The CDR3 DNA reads TGTGCCAGCGGTTCCGGACCTTTAAGAAACACCATATATTTT. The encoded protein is CASGSGPLRNTIYF.

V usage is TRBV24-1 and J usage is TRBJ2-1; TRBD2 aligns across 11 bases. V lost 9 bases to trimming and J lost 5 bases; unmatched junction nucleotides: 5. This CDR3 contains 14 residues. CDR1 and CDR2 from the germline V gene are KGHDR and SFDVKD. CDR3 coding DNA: TGTGCCACCGCCCTAGCGGGAGGAAACAATGAGCAGTTCTTC. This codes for CATALAGGNNEQFF.

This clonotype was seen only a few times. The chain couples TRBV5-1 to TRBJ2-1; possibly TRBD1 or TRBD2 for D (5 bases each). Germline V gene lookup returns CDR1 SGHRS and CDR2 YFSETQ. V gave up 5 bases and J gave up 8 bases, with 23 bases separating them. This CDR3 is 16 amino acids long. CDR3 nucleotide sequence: TGCGCCAGCAGGGCCGGGGCGAGCGGCATAAGCGATGAGCAGTTCTTC. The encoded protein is CASRAGASGISDEQFF.